Shown below are 28 T cell receptor beta chains from a single sample sequenced in a study of Graves' ophthalmopathy and Graves' hyperthyroidism. Investigators amplified TCR beta CDR3 regions from RNA transcripts. HTBI primers primed a first-round RT-PCR, and a second-round multiplex PCR followed. One entry per CDR3 protein results from TCRdb running MiXCR on the multiplex PCR reads. The sample consists of approximately 460,000 distinct CDR3 sequences, about an eighth of them appearing once. Sequencing was performed on blood. These receptors all stem from a woman in her twenties or thirties with Graves' ophthalmopathy.

This clonotype came up many times. The J gene is TRBJ1-6, the V gene TRBV6-1; D ambiguous. Trimming removed 6 bases at V and 1 base at J, with 7 bases between. The CDR3 runs 14 residues. Germline CDR1 is MNHNS and CDR2 is SASEGT. The CDR3 is CASRSGSYNSPLHF. The CDR3 region has the DNA TGTGCCAGCAGGTCCGGGTCCTATAATTCACCCCTCCACTTT.

This clonotype was seen a handful of times. This chain joins TRBV20-1 and TRBJ1-2; TRBD1 might be the D (5 bases). Germline CDR1 and CDR2: DFQATT and SNEGSKA (reference sequence). The CDR3 loop spans 16 amino acids. V dropped 5 bases and J dropped 2 bases, with 21 bases sitting between them. CDR3 DNA: TGCAGTGCTCCCCGCCCGGGCAGGGCCACAAACTATGGCTACACCTTC. Its translation is CSAPRPGRATNYGYTF.

There are many counts of this clonotype. The J gene is TRBJ1-5, the V gene TRBV20-1; D not certain. The CDR3 covers 12 residues. Germline assignment: CDR1 DFQATT and CDR2 SNEGSKA (reference sequence). V lost 1 base, J lost 3 bases, and 4 bases lay in between. For the CDR3, the DNA is TGCAGTGCTAGAGGGATCAATCAGCCCCAGCATTTT. Translation gives CSARGINQPQHF.

This clonotype was picked up one time. This chain uses TRBV19 with TRBJ2-7; D not resolved. Germline CDR1 LNHDA, CDR2 SQIVND (reference sequence). V dropped 8 bases and J dropped 0 bases, with 17 bases sitting between them. The CDR3 runs 15 residues. This CDR3 is CASRHVSTDSYEQYF. Written as DNA, the CDR3 is TGTGCCAGTCGTCATGTTAGTACAGACTCCTACGAGCAGTACTTC.

This clonotype was recorded a few times. The chain joins TRBV30 to TRBJ1-2; TRBD1 aligns across 7 bases. Germline-derived CDR1 and CDR2 are GTSNPN and SVGIG (reference sequence). The J segment lost 2 bases and the V segment lost 4 bases, leaving 7 bases of the junction unmatched. The CDR3 is 14 residues long. Written as DNA, the CDR3 is TGTGCCTGGAACCCCCAGGGGGTAAACTATGGCTACACCTTC. Its protein is CAWNPQGVNYGYTF. Using reference TRBV30 and TRBJ1-2 for the parts outside the CDR3, the full variable domain is SQTIHQWPATLVQPVGSPLSLECTVEGTSNPNLYWYRQAAGRGLQLLFYSVGIGQISSEVPQNLSASRPQDRQFILSSKKLLLSDSGFYLCAWNPQGVNYGYTFGSGTRLTVV.

The table lists this clonotype with many counts. The chain is built from TRBV7-2 and TRBJ2-5, with D perhaps TRBD1 (7 bases). The length of the CDR3 is 15 residues. The V end was cut by 1 base, the J end by 6 bases, with 15 bases between. The V gene's germline CDR1 is SGHTA and CDR2 FQGNSA. CDR3 protein: CASSLGGPGGQTQYF. CDR3 bases: TGTGCCAGCAGCTTAGGTGGTCCAGGGGGGCAGACCCAGTACTTC.

This clonotype was seen at least ten times. The CDR3 loop reads CASSPDGGQSYGYTF. Here the CDR3 DNA reads TGTGCCAGCAGTCCGGACGGGGGGCAATCCTATGGCTACACCTTC. The chain is built from TRBV12-3 or TRBV12-4 and TRBJ1-2; the D gene is possibly TRBD1 (6 bases). The CDR3 contains 15 residues. The V end was cut by 5 bases, the J end by 4 bases, with 17 bases between.

This clonotype turned up a few times. The CDR3 DNA reads as TGCAGCGCCACGGCCGTCATGAACACTGAAGCTTTCTTT. Protein sequence: CSATAVMNTEAFF. This rearrangement joins TRBV29-1 to TRBJ1-1; D is unclear. V was pared by 7 bases and J by 0 bases, with 12 bases between. Germline V CDR1 and CDR2: SQVTM, ANQGSEA. CDR3 length: 13 amino acids.

This clonotype was detected ten times or more. The chain employs TRBV5-5 and TRBJ1-1, with D possibly TRBD1 on 6 matching bases. The CDR3 consists of 15 residues. The V and J ends lost 0 bases and 4 bases respectively, with 13 bases between them. The germline CDR1 and CDR2 sequences are SGHKS and YYEKEE (reference sequence). The CDR3, as DNA: TGTGCCAGCAGCTTGGATGCAGGGGCGGCCACTGAAGCTTTCTTT. It translates to CASSLDAGAATEAFF.

This clonotype was picked up many times. The chain links TRBV28 to TRBJ2-4; 11 nucleotides match TRBD1. V trimming: 6 bases; J trimming: 8 bases; junction bases outside the gene matches: 12. The CDR3 length is 16 residues. Per the germline V gene, CDR1 is MDHEN and CDR2 is SYDVKM. The CDR3 region has the DNA TGTGCCAGCAGCCCCCGGGACAGGGGGGATGTTGACATTCAGTACTTC. Translating it yields CASSPRDRGDVDIQYF.

The sample holds many counts of this clonotype. The CDR3 region has the DNA TGTGCCAGCAGTTATTCAATGGACTCCTACGAGCAGTACTTC. This translates into CASSYSMDSYEQYF. The rearrangement joins TRBV28 to TRBJ2-7; D ambiguous. Deletions cut 4 bases from V and 0 bases from J, with 10 bases between. Germline V lookup: CDR1 MDHEN, CDR2 SYDVKM. The CDR3 has 14 amino acids. The full variable domain, its missing parts supplied by reference TRBV28 and TRBJ2-7, is DVKVTQSSRYLVKRTGEKVFLECVQDMDHENMFWYRQDPGLGLRLIYFSYDVKMKEKGDIPEGYSVSREKKERFSLILESASTNQTSMYLCASSYSMDSYEQYFGPGTRLTVT.

Only a few counts were recorded for this clonotype. The rearrangement links TRBV11-2 to TRBJ2-4, with D unclear. This CDR3 comprises 11 residues. CDR1 is SGHAT and CDR2 is FQNNGV in the germline V gene. V dropped 4 bases and J dropped 6 bases, with 4 bases sitting between them. DNA of the CDR3: TGTGCCAGCAGCTCTATAAACATTCAGTACTTC. This codes for CASSSINIQYF.

J is TRBJ1-1 and V is TRBV7-2; 7 nucleotides agree with TRBD1. Germline trimming cut 5 bases from V and 7 bases from J; bases unmatched to any gene: 7. Germline CDR1 and CDR2: SGHTA and FQGNSA. The CDR3 totals 13 residues. CDR3 region: CASSPQQGNEAFF. The CDR3 DNA reads TGTGCCAGCAGCCCTCAACAGGGGAATGAAGCTTTCTTT.

This clonotype was seen repeatedly, ten times or more. J is TRBJ1-5 and V is TRBV6-4; no clear D. V lost 2 bases and J 6 bases, leaving 11 bases between the germline ends. This CDR3 has 14 residues. Germline V gives CDR1 MRHNA, CDR2 SNTAGT. CDR3 in DNA: TGTGCCAGCAGTGACAGGCCATCAGCTCAGCCCCAGCATTTT. Translating gives CASSDRPSAQPQHF.

This clonotype was detected many times. The chain links TRBV19 to TRBJ2-2; D is unresolved. Per the germline V gene, CDR1 is LNHDA and CDR2 is SQIVND (reference sequence). V was cut by 6 bases and J by 0 bases, with 8 bases left in between. This CDR3 is built from 14 residues. For the CDR3, the DNA is TGTGCCAGTAGAGGACGGACGAACACCGGGGAGCTGTTTTTT. Translation gives CASRGRTNTGELFF.

This clonotype was counted a few times. The CDR3 sequence is CASSWNQGAGGTKNIQYF. CDR3 nucleotides: TGTGCCAGCAGCTGGAACCAAGGGGCGGGGGGAACGAAAAACATTCAGTACTTC. This chain joins TRBV7-8 and TRBJ2-4, with 8 bases aligning to TRBD2. The V gene's germline CDR1 is SGHVS and CDR2 FQNEAQ. The CDR3 runs 18 residues. The V and J ends lost 4 bases and 4 bases, in that order; junction bases with no gene match: 15.

This clonotype came up many times. The chain joins TRBV24-1 to TRBJ2-6; 9 nucleotides line up with TRBD1. J was trimmed by 1 base and V by 4 bases; bases with no gene match: 10. This CDR3 has 19 residues. The germline gives CDR1 KGHDR, CDR2 SFDVKD. As DNA, the CDR3 is TGTGCCACCAGTGACCGGGACAGGGTGGGTTGGTCTGGGGCCAACGTCCTGACTTTC. Amino acid sequence: CATSDRDRVGWSGANVLTF.

There are many counts of this clonotype. V gene TRBV11-2 combines with J gene TRBJ2-7; D remains unclear. Trimming removed 3 bases at V and 2 bases at J, with 5 bases between. In germline, CDR1 is SGHAT, CDR2 FQNNGV. CDR3 length: 12 amino acids. The CDR3: CASSFEAYEQYF. The CDR3 region has the DNA TGTGCCAGCAGCTTTGAAGCCTACGAGCAGTACTTC.

The V call is TRBV3-1, the J call TRBJ1-1, with D unresolved. The CDR3 contains 15 residues. The V and J ends lost 3 bases and 0 bases respectively, with 11 bases between them. Germline assignment: CDR1 LGHDT and CDR2 YNNKEL (reference sequence). The CDR3 DNA follows: TGTGCCAGCAGCCACTACCGCGACGTGAACACTGAAGCTTTCTTT. Its protein is CASSHYRDVNTEAFF. The full variable domain, with the rest looked up from reference TRBV3-1 and TRBJ1-1, is DTAVSQTPKYLVTQMGNDKSIKCEQNLGHDTMYWYKQDSKKFLKIMFSYNNKELIINETVPNRFSPKSPDKAHLNLHINSLELGDSAVYFCASSHYRDVNTEAFFGQGTRLTVV.

This clonotype was picked up many times. This chain connects TRBV20-1 to TRBJ1-2; D gene unclear. This CDR3 has 13 residues. Germline-derived CDR1 and CDR2 are DFQATT and SNEGSKA (reference sequence). V lost 4 bases and J 3 bases, leaving 12 bases between the germline ends. The CDR3 DNA follows: TGCAGTGCTACCAGTGACCGACACTATGGCTACACCTTC. This translates into CSATSDRHYGYTF.

This clonotype was counted only a few times. This chain uses TRBV5-1 with TRBJ2-7, with D possibly matching TRBD1 (7 bases). The CDR3 runs to 12 residues. Trimming removed 7 bases at V and 3 bases at J, with 11 bases between. Germline V CDR1 and CDR2: SGHRS, YFSETQ. The CDR3 sequence is CASGQDYYEQYF. Written as DNA, the CDR3 is TGCGCCAGCGGACAGGACTACTACGAGCAGTACTTC.

This clonotype was seen ten or more times. The J gene is TRBJ2-7, the V gene TRBV19; D is unclear. V gave up 4 bases and J gave up 6 bases, with 13 bases separating them. The CDR3 covers 13 residues. Per germline, CDR1 LNHDA and CDR2 SQIVND (reference sequence). CDR3 DNA sequence: TGTGCCAGTAGTAGTGTATCCCACGCCGAGCAGTACTTC. Amino acids: CASSSVSHAEQYF.

This clonotype was seen once. This chain links TRBV12-3 or TRBV12-4 with TRBJ2-7; D remains ambiguous. The CDR3 extends over 11 amino acids. V was pared by 9 bases and J by 1 base, with 7 bases between. CDR3 DNA sequence: TGTGCCAGGGCCACGTCCTACGAGCAGTACTTC. Amino acid sequence: CARATSYEQYF.

This clonotype was seen many times. This sequence joins TRBV19 and TRBJ2-7; 11 nucleotides line up with TRBD2. The CDR3 consists of 17 residues. V lost 6 bases to trimming and J lost 1 base; unmatched junction nucleotides: 11. Germline assignment: CDR1 LNHDA and CDR2 SQIVND (reference sequence). CDR3 protein: CASRPGTSGVKSYEQYF. The CDR3 nucleotides are TGTGCCAGTAGGCCCGGGACTAGCGGCGTGAAGTCCTACGAGCAGTACTTC.

The chain has TRBV11-2 and TRBJ2-6; D gene unclear. V lost 7 bases and J lost 2, with 12 bases in between. The germline V gene encodes CDR1 SGHAT and CDR2 FQNNGV. The CDR3 is made up of 15 amino acids. CDR3: CASTEAGAGANVLTF. CDR3 DNA sequence: TGTGCCAGCACCGAAGCTGGTGCTGGGGCCAACGTCCTGACTTTC.

This clonotype was counted ten times or more. The chain joins TRBV6-2 or TRBV6-3 to TRBJ1-5, with 8 bases that match TRBD1. The CDR3 has 14 residues. The germline CDR1 and CDR2 sequences are MNHEY and SVGEGT. Trimming cost V 8 bases and J 4 bases; bases outside gene matches: 7. Here the CDR3 reads CASRWTGRNQPQHF. The CDR3 DNA reads as TGTGCCAGCCGCTGGACAGGGCGGAATCAGCCCCAGCATTTT.

This clonotype was seen ten or more times. The chain joins TRBV6-5 to TRBJ1-5; possibly TRBD1 for D (5 bases). This CDR3 has 15 amino acids. Germline V gene sequence: CDR1 MNHEY, CDR2 SVGAGI. V was clipped by 5 bases and J by 6 bases, with 17 bases between them. This CDR3 reads CASSIGDGGVQPQHF. As DNA, the CDR3 is TGTGCCAGCAGTATCGGGGACGGAGGGGTTCAGCCCCAGCATTTT.

The chain couples TRBV28 to TRBJ2-7; no clear D gene. CDR1 MDHEN and CDR2 SYDVKM come from the germline V gene. V gave up 2 bases and J gave up 3 bases, with 8 bases separating them. The CDR3 runs to 13 residues. The CDR3 reads CASSLRRYYEQYF. The CDR3 DNA reads as TGTGCCAGCAGTTTAAGAAGGTACTACGAGCAGTACTTC.